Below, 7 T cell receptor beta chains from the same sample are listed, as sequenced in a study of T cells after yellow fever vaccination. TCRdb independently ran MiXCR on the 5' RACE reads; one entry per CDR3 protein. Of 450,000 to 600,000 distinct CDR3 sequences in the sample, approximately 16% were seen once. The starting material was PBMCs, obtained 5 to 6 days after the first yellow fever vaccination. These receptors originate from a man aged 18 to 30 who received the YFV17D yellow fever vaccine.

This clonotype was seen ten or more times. The CDR3 nucleotides are TGTGCCAGCAGGACGACTAGCGGGGAAGAGACCCAGTACTTC. Its protein product is CASRTTSGEETQYF. The rearrangement joins TRBV12-3 or TRBV12-4 to TRBJ2-5; 11 bases fit TRBD2. The CDR3 runs to 14 residues. V lost 6 bases to trimming and J lost 3 bases; unmatched junction nucleotides: 3.

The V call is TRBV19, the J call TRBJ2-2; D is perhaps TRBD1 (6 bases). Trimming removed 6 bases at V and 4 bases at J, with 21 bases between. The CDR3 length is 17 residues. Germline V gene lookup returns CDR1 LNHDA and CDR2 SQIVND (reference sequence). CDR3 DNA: TGTGCCAGTAGCGACATGATGAAAAACAGGGTCACCGGGGAGCTGTTTTTT. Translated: CASSDMMKNRVTGELFF.

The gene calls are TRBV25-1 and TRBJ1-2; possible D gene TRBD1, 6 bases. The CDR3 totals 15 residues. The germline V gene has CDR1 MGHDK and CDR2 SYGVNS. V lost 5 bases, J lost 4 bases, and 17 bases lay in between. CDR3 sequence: CASSSGDPTIYGYTF. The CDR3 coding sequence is TGTGCCAGCAGTTCAGGGGACCCTACCATCTATGGCTACACCTTC.

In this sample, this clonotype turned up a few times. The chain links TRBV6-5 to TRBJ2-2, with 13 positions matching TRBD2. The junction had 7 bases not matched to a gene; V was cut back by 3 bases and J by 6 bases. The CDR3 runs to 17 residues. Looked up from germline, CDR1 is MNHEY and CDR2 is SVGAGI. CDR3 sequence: CASSYTSGGASAGELFF. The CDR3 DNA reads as TGTGCCAGCAGTTATACTAGCGGGGGGGCTTCGGCCGGGGAGCTGTTTTTT.

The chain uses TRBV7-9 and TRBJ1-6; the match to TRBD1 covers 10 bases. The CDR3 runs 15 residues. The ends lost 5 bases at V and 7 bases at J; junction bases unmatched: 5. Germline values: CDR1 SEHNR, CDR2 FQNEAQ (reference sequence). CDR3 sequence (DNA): TGTGCCAGCAGCCCCGTGGGACAGGGGAATTCACCCCTCCACTTT. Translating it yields CASSPVGQGNSPLHF.

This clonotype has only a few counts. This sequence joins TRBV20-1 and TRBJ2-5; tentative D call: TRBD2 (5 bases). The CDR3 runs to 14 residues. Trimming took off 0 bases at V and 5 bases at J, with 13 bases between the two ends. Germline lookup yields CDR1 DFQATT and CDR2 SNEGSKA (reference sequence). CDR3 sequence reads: CSARETSRGETQYF. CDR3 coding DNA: TGCAGTGCTAGAGAAACTAGTAGAGGGGAGACCCAGTACTTC.

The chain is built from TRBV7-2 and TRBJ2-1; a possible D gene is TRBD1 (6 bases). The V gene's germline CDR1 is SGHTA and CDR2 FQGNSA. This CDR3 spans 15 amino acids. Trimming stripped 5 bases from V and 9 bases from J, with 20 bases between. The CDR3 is CASSLRDIPTGEQFF. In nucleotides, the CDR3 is TGTGCCAGCAGCCTCCGGGACATACCCACGGGTGAGCAGTTCTTC. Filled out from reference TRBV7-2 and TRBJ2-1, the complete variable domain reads GAGVSQSPSNKVTEKGKDVELRCDPISGHTALYWYRQSLGQGLEFLIYFQGNSAPDKSGLPSDRFSAERTGGSVSTLTIQRTQQEDSAVYLCASSLRDIPTGEQFFGPGTRLTVL.